The clone carrying this T cell receptor (beta chain) appeared many times. Its antigen is not known. This sample stems from a study of identical twins. Study observations and caveats: An excess of low generation probability was shown by twin-shared out-of-frame alpha sequences. Modelling approaches yielded underestimates of out-of-frame TCR alpha sharing between monozygotic twins.

Healthy Caucasians were all of the donors. TCRdb itself ran the 5' RACE reads through MiXCR, one entry per CDR3 protein. The table lists approximately 680,000 distinct CDR3 sequences, about 7.1% of them singletons. From germline, CDR1 is SNHLY and CDR2 FYNNEI. This CDR3 contains 13 residues. Trimming left V 2 bases short and J 2 bases short, with 7 bases between. A further study also used this sample, focusing on yellow fever vaccine responses in identical twins.

This receptor was obtained from a woman aged 18-29 years in good health. The specimen sequenced was PBMCs. This rearrangement joins TRBV2 to TRBJ2-7; D perhaps matches TRBD1 (5 bases). CDR3 amino acids: CASSELGAYEQYF. CDR3 bases: TGTGCCAGCAGTGAACTAGGGGCCTACGAGCAGTACTTC.